Following are 21 T cell receptor beta chains from one sample sequenced in a study of cytomegalovirus exposure and HLA in healthy donors. 60 Vbeta and 13 Jbeta primers were used in PCR. The assay was immunoSEQ multiplex PCR, and TCRdb's table has in-frame clones only and misses some. Of over 100,000 clones in the sample, roughly 67% are singletons; the top ten hold 8.4%. The sample consisted of PBMCs. These TCRs come from a man aged 40-50 years in good health and CMV-seronegative.

This clone has only one observation. V usage is TRBV5-1 and J usage is TRBJ2-7, with TRBD2 identical over 10 bases. The CDR3 loop spans 14 amino acids. Trimming took 1 base from V and 6 from J; bases not matched to a gene: 4. From germline, CDR1 is SGHRS and CDR2 YFSETQ. CDR3 sequence: CASSLQRGGPEQYF. In DNA, the CDR3 is TGCGCCAGCAGCTTGCAGCGGGGGGGCCCCGAGCAGTACTTC.

The chain uses TRBV6-5 and TRBJ2-2; 8 bases are shared with TRBD2. CDR3 length equals 15 residues. Germline values: CDR1 MNHEY, CDR2 SVGAGI. Trimming removed 9 bases from V and 4 bases from J; junction bases left unmatched: 10. The CDR3 loop reads CASSDRGGSTGELFF. The CDR3 coding sequence is TGTGCCAGTTCGGACCGGGGGGGTTCCACCGGGGAGCTGTTTTTT.

This sequence joins TRBV12-5 and TRBJ1-1; maybe TRBD1 (5 bases). V lost 6 bases, J lost 8 bases, and 19 bases lay in between. Germline-derived CDR1 and CDR2 are LGHNT and FRNRAP. The CDR3 contains 14 residues. The CDR3 is CASGGRGTPREAFF. CDR3 in DNA: TGTGCTAGTGGAGGGAGGGGCACCCCACGGGAAGCTTTCTTT.

This chain links TRBV6-5 with TRBJ1-6; D is unclear. V was shortened by 0 bases and J by 9 bases, with 15 bases between the two germline ends. The CDR3 covers 16 residues. The V gene's germline CDR1 is MNHEY and CDR2 SVGAGI. CDR3: CASSYSISGRSSPLHF. CDR3 bases: TGTGCCAGCAGTTACTCGATTTCGGGGAGGTCTTCACCCCTCCACTTT.

The CDR3 region has the DNA TGTGCCAGTAGCTCAGGGTTGAACACTGAAGCTTTCTTT. Translation gives CASSSGLNTEAFF. The genes are TRBV19 and TRBJ1-1; TRBD1 is a possible D gene (5 bases). V was cut by 6 bases and J by 0 bases, with 8 bases left in between. Germline V lookup: CDR1 LNHDA, CDR2 SQIVND (reference sequence). There are 13 residues in the CDR3.

This chain uses TRBV13 with TRBJ2-6, with no clear D. V shed 0 bases and J shed 1 base, with 7 bases lying between them. The CDR3 length is 16 residues. The germline V gene has CDR1 PRHDT and CDR2 FYEKMQ (reference sequence). CDR3 nucleotide sequence: TGTGCCAGCAGCTTAGGCCCGGGTTCTGGGGCCAACGTCCTGACTTTC. It codes for CASSLGPGSGANVLTF.

This chain joins TRBV5-5 and TRBJ2-5; D might be TRBD2 (6 bases). The CDR3 has 14 amino acids. Trimming took 2 bases from V and 5 from J, leaving 13 bases between them. Germline CDR1 SGHKS, CDR2 YYEKEE (reference sequence). The CDR3 DNA is TGTGCCAGCAGCTTTCCGGGGGTAGAGGAGACCCAGTACTTC. It translates to CASSFPGVEETQYF.

On this clone: The junction does not match germline at one end; this may be a read error. V gene TRBV9 combines with J gene TRBJ2-3; a weak D match, TRBD2 (6 bases). Germline CDR1 is SGDLS and CDR2 is YYNGEE. The CDR3 has 16 residues. CDR3 in amino acids: CASSVHGGALTDTQYF. Here the CDR3 DNA reads TGTGCCAGCAGCGTTCACGGCGGGGCCCTCACAGATACACAGTATTTT.

Here the CDR3 DNA reads TGCGCCAGCAGTGTCCGGGGGGCCAAAAACATTCAGTACTTC. Translating gives CASSVRGAKNIQYF. V gene TRBV5-1 combines with J gene TRBJ2-4; tentative D call: TRBD2 (6 bases). V was clipped by 5 bases and J by 1 base, with 10 bases between them. This CDR3 comprises 14 residues. Germline lookup yields CDR1 SGHRS and CDR2 YFSETQ.

In DNA, the CDR3 is TGTGCCACCAGCACACAGGGGGGGGCCGCAGATACGCAGTATTTT. Translating it yields CATSTQGGAADTQYF. The V gene is TRBV15, the J gene TRBJ2-3; a weak D match, TRBD1 (8 bases). CDR1 is LNHNV, CDR2 YYDKDF, per germline (reference sequence). CDR3 length equals 15 residues. Trimming cost V 4 bases and J 4 bases, with 15 bases left between them.

This clone has only a few counts. This rearrangement joins TRBV7-3 to TRBJ2-3; maybe TRBD2 (6 bases). CDR1 and CDR2 from the germline V gene are SGHTA and FQGTGA. The CDR3 covers 14 residues. The germline V and J ends were trimmed by 3 bases and 0 bases, with 7 bases remaining between them. The CDR3 coding sequence is TGTGCCAGCAGCTTGGGGACTAGCACAGATACGCAGTATTTT. Amino acids: CASSLGTSTDTQYF. Based on the CDR3 plus reference TRBV7-3 and TRBJ2-3, the full variable domain is GAGVSQTPSNKVTEKGKYVELRCDPISGHTALYWYRQSLGQGPEFLIYFQGTGAADDSGLPNDRFFAVRPEGSVSTLKIQRTERGDSAVYLCASSLGTSTDTQYFGPGTRLTVL.

This clone occurred once. The chain carries TRBV27 and TRBJ2-7, with D possibly TRBD1 on 5 matching bases. Germline-derived CDR1 and CDR2 are MNHEY and SMNVEV (reference sequence). The CDR3 length is 12 residues. V gave up 5 bases and J gave up 4 bases, with 9 bases separating them. CDR3 nucleotides: TGTGCCAGCAGTCCAACAGGATACGAGCAGTACTTC. Its translation: CASSPTGYEQYF.

V and J are TRBV19 and TRBJ1-6, with 7 bases identical to TRBD1. Germline V lookup: CDR1 LNHDA, CDR2 SQIVND (reference sequence). This CDR3 contains 15 residues. Trimming removed 1 base from V and 7 bases from J; junction bases left unmatched: 4. The CDR3 loop is CASSIGGTENSPLHF. The CDR3, as DNA: TGTGCCAGTAGTATAGGTGGGACAGAGAATTCACCCCTCCACTTT. The variable domain in full, with the rest retrieved from reference TRBV19 and TRBJ1-6, is DGGITQSPKYLFRKEGQNVTLSCEQNLNHDAMYWYRQDPGQGLRLIYYSQIVNDFQKGDIAEGYSVSREKKESFPLTVTSAQKNPTAFYLCASSIGGTENSPLHFGNGTRLTVT.

This clone has a handful of counts. The chain joins TRBV28 to TRBJ1-5; D not resolved. The CDR3 length is 13 residues. CDR1 MDHEN and CDR2 SYDVKM come from the germline V gene. Trimming cost V 8 bases and J 5 bases, with 13 bases left between them. CDR3 residues: CASGPINYQPQHF. The CDR3 nucleotides are TGTGCCAGCGGGCCTATTAATTATCAGCCCCAGCATTTT. The full variable domain, with the rest looked up from reference TRBV28 and TRBJ1-5, is DVKVTQSSRYLVKRTGEKVFLECVQDMDHENMFWYRQDPGLGLRLIYFSYDVKMKEKGDIPEGYSVSREKKERFSLILESASTNQTSMYLCASGPINYQPQHFGDGTRLSIL.

This chain joins TRBV25-1 and TRBJ2-7; D ambiguous. Deletions cut 3 bases from V and 2 bases from J, with 5 bases between. Germline loops: CDR1 MGHDK, CDR2 SYGVNS. This CDR3 is built from 12 residues. CDR3 DNA sequence: TGTGCCAGCAGTGATAATACCTACGAGCAGTACTTC. Its translation: CASSDNTYEQYF.

This clone was detected only once. This rearrangement joins TRBV4-3 to TRBJ1-6; no clear D. There are 18 residues in the CDR3. The ends were cut back, 0 bases at V and 4 bases at J, with 16 bases in the middle. Germline-derived CDR1 and CDR2 are LGHNA and YSLEER. CDR3: CASSQDRGVGGYNSPLHF. CDR3 bases: TGCGCCAGCAGCCAAGATCGAGGAGTAGGAGGATATAATTCACCCCTCCACTTT.

CDR3 nucleotide sequence: TGCGCCAGCAGCCAAGATTTTGCACTAGTTCTCTCTGGGGCCAACGTCCTGACTTTC. Residues: CASSQDFALVLSGANVLTF. V is TRBV4-3 and J is TRBJ2-6, with D possibly being TRBD2 (5 bases). This CDR3 is built from 19 residues. Trimming pared 0 bases from V and 0 bases from J, leaving 15 bases between. The germline CDR1 and CDR2 sequences are LGHNA and YSLEER.

This chain links TRBV7-2 with TRBJ2-1; possible D gene TRBD2, 5 bases. Trimming shortened V by 5 bases and J by 5 bases, and 10 bases separated the two germline ends. Germline values: CDR1 SGHTA, CDR2 FQGNSA. The CDR3 totals 13 residues. The CDR3 sequence is CASSAGLHNEQFF. DNA for the CDR3: TGTGCCAGCAGCGCCGGACTCCACAATGAGCAGTTCTTC.

This clone was observed once. J is TRBJ2-2 and V is TRBV9; D is perhaps TRBD2 (5 bases). The V end lost 0 bases, the J end lost 7 bases, and 13 bases lay between the germline ends. In germline, CDR1 is SGDLS, CDR2 YYNGEE. CDR3 length equals 15 residues. CDR3 sequence reads: CASSVAGVQHGELFF. The CDR3 DNA sequence: TGTGCCAGCAGCGTAGCCGGGGTACAGCACGGGGAGCTGTTTTTT.

CDR3 sequence reads: CASSYSFAGAGETQYF. Here the CDR3 DNA reads TGTGCCAGCAGTTACTCGTTCGCGGGGGCGGGGGAGACCCAGTACTTC. The chain joins TRBV6-5 to TRBJ2-5; possibly TRBD2 for D (7 bases). Deletions cut 0 bases from V and 5 bases from J, with 16 bases between. This CDR3 contains 16 residues. Germline values: CDR1 MNHEY, CDR2 SVGAGI.

This clone has only a few counts. The chain combines TRBV7-8 with TRBJ2-1; 10 bases fit TRBD1. Germline CDR1 and CDR2: SGHVS and FQNEAQ. This CDR3 is built from 16 residues. V dropped 5 bases and J dropped 8; count of bases not matched to a gene: 12. The CDR3, as DNA: TGTGCCAGCAGCCTAGGGGGGGACAGGGGCGGCGATGAGCAGTTCTTC. Its protein is CASSLGGDRGGDEQFF.